This T cell receptor (beta chain) was recorded in a study of blood T cell repertoires in COVID-19. Study context: COVID-19 samples from acute and convalescent phases originated in the United States, Italy and Spain. The cDNA or gDNA used as material had been derived from T cells, B-cell-depleted T cells, or PBMCs.

CDR3 size: 15 residues. Trimming at V came to 4 bases and at J to 10 bases, leaving 13 bases not matched to a gene. Germline V gene lookup returns CDR1 MNHEY and CDR2 SMNVEV (reference sequence). How the authors handled the data: Cell counts per sample came from amplifying reference gene primers. Repertoires were generated with immunoSEQ multiplex PCR, while TCRdb's copy carries only in-frame clones and drops some. The DNA was the basis for D and trimming; V, J and clone size are from that table. The table shows around 150,000 clones, with around 84% occurring only once. The specimen sequenced was peripheral blood. The V call is TRBV27, the J call TRBJ2-1; 7 nucleotides line up with TRBD1. The sequence was obtained from a man in his 70s with acute or convalescent COVID-19. The CDR3: CASSSTGRNGKEQFF. In DNA form, the CDR3 reads TGTGCCAGCAGTTCGACAGGGCGGAATGGTAAGGAGCAGTTCTTC.